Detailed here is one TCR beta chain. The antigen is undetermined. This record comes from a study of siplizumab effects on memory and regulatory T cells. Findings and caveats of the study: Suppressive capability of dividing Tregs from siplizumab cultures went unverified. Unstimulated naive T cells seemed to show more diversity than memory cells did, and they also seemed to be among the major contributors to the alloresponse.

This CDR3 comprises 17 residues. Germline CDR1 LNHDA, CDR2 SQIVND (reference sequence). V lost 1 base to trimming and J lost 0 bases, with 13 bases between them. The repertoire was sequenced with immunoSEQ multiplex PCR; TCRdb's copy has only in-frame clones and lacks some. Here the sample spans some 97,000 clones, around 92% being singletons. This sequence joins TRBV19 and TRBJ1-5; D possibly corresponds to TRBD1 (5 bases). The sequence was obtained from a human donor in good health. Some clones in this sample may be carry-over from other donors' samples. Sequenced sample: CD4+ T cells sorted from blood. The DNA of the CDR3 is TGTGCCAGTAGTATAGTAGGCGGGACGTATAGCAATCAGCCCCAGCATTTT. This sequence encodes CASSIVGGTYSNQPQHF.